This TCR beta chain was recorded in a study of vaccination and CD4 T cells after COVID-19. As for the study in general: Ranging from 14 to 241, the interval between dose two and post-vaccine sampling had a median of approximately 67 days.

Sequencing of DNA taken from cultured CD4+ T cells relied on the Oncomine TCR Beta short-read assay. TCRdb re-called the PCR reads with MiXCR, one entry per CDR3 protein. This sample has 8,500 to 13,000 distinct CDR3 sequences, with around 20% found just once. As to treatment: roughly 10-day PBMC culture with coronavirus spike peptide pools or control peptides (ViraFEST assay). The CDR3 has 15 amino acids. V was pared by 1 base and J by 3 bases, with 12 bases between. Germline loops: CDR1 SGHTA, CDR2 FQGNSA. Relative to its sample, this clonotype is medium-sized (0.01 to 0.1%). The antigen is unknown. The chain recombines TRBV7-2 with TRBJ1-1; D is perhaps TRBD1 (6 bases). The receptor was derived from a human donor who had recovered from COVID-19. The sample consisted of CD4+ T cells from blood, cultured in vitro, taken after SARS-CoV-2 vaccination. This chain's CDR3 is CASSLDAGTYTEAFF. The CDR3 DNA is TGTGCCAGCAGCTTAGACGCAGGGACATACACTGAAGCTTTCTTT. Drawing the rest from reference TRBV7-2 and TRBJ1-1, the complete variable domain is GAGVSQSPSNKVTEKGKDVELRCDPISGHTALYWYRQSLGQGLEFLIYFQGNSAPDKSGLPSDRFSAERTGGSVSTLTIQRTQQEDSAVYLCASSLDAGTYTEAFFGQGTRLTVV.